This TCR beta chain was captured by sequencing in a study of T-cell memory formation after mild COVID-19. Study-level information: In these data, TCR clusters were largely donor specific.

Concerning this clonotype itself: The antigen is unknown.

TCRdb recomputed calls from the 5' RACE reads with MiXCR, one row per CDR3 protein. The sample includes roughly 170,000 distinct CDR3 sequences, around 18% of them seen just once. Points from the study as a whole: The finding that pre-infection memory included some responding clones suggested that cross-reactive memory joined. Still unconfirmed is whether the second-wave clones peaking on day 37 recognized SARS-CoV-2. Day 15 to 85 contractors were CD4/CD8 balanced; later expanders leaned CD4+.

Germline V gives CDR1 SGHRS, CDR2 YFSETQ. The germline V and J ends were trimmed by 0 bases and 5 bases, with 12 bases remaining between them. The CDR3 is made up of 15 amino acids. The receptor was derived from a man in his late teens or twenties who had mild COVID-19 (a few samples of this study predate the infection). Cell type and time point are not known. The sample consisted of PBMCs or a T cell subset sorted from them (not recorded which). The chain is built from TRBV5-1 and TRBJ1-5; D is undetermined. The CDR3 spells CASSLGREAYQPQHF. The CDR3 DNA is TGCGCCAGCAGCTTGGGGCGGGAGGCTTATCAGCCCCAGCATTTT.